Reported below is one TCR beta chain. This record belongs to a study of blood T cells in healthy people across ages. PCR was performed a second time for about 7 to 11 cycles using a sample-barcoded 5' primer and a J-beta primer mix. TCRdb re-called the 5' RACE reads with MiXCR, one entry per CDR3 protein. The sample consists of about 1.6 million distinct CDR3 sequences, about 35% of them appearing once. Material: blood. This sequence originates from a woman aged 25-40 years in good health.

The CDR3 loop is CSARDLPNTEAFF. CDR3 sequence (DNA): TGCAGTGCTAGAGATCTACCGAACACTGAAGCTTTCTTT. This chain links TRBV20-1 with TRBJ1-1, with no clear D. This CDR3 has 13 amino acids. V was trimmed by 0 bases and J by 1 base, leaving 6 bases between them. Germline values: CDR1 DFQATT, CDR2 SNEGSKA (reference sequence).